This passage covers 2 T cell receptor beta chains from one sample sequenced in a study of regulatory T cells in long-lasting Graves disease. Time point reported: persistent/refractory GD, antithyroid drugs over 5 years with positive TRAb. PBMC-extracted RNA yielded the TCR library. CDR3 regions were amplified by Arm-PCR using iRepertoire HTBI primers to build TCR beta libraries. Via MiXCR, TCRdb re-called the multiplex PCR reads, giving one row per CDR3 protein. The table has about 340,000 distinct CDR3 sequences, around 20% seen once; the top ten hold about 29%. This specimen was peripheral blood mononuclear cells (PBMCs), taken when the disease was refractory, from a patient treated with antithyroid drugs. These receptors were taken from a female donor with Graves disease.

The chain combines TRBV27 with TRBJ2-7; D assignment may be TRBD1 or TRBD2 (6 bases each). Between the trimmed V and J ends, which lost 4 bases and 0 bases, there was a span of 16 bases. The CDR3 extends over 16 amino acids. Germline V gene sequence: CDR1 MNHEY, CDR2 SMNVEV (reference sequence). The CDR3 is CASSSPGAPSSYEQYF. CDR3 DNA: TGTGCCAGCAGTTCCCCGGGGGCCCCAAGCTCCTACGAGCAGTACTTC.

This clonotype came up many times. The DNA of the CDR3 is TGCAGTGCTAGCGGGACTAATGAAAAACTGTTTTTT. It codes for CSASGTNEKLFF. J is TRBJ1-4 and V is TRBV20-1; D is ambiguous. The CDR3 sequence is 12 residues long. Between the trimmed V and J ends, which lost 3 bases and 2 bases, there was a span of 4 bases. From germline, CDR1 is DFQATT and CDR2 SNEGSKA (reference sequence).